This passage covers 9 T cell receptor beta chains from one sample sequenced in a study of technical replicates of blood from a handful of donors. TCRdb's copy holds only in-frame clones and misses some; the assay was immunoSEQ multiplex PCR. The table lists 80,000 to 100,000 clones, about 96% of them singletons. The sequenced material came from T cells isolated from PBMCs. The receptors here all came from a human donor in good health.

Only one count was recorded for this clone. The chain uses TRBV19 and TRBJ2-1; perhaps TRBD1 as D (6 bases). With 5 bases removed from V and 2 bases from J, the gap between germline ends came to 10 bases. Germline V gene lookup returns CDR1 LNHDA and CDR2 SQIVND (reference sequence). CDR3 size: 14 residues. CDR3 sequence: CASSSGTTYNEQFF. The CDR3 DNA follows: TGTGCCAGTAGTTCCGGGACAACCTACAATGAGCAGTTCTTC.

This chain joins TRBV5-4 and TRBJ2-1; TRBD2 matches 9 bases. Germline V gene lookup returns CDR1 SGHNT and CDR2 YYREEE (reference sequence). The junction had 15 bases not matched to a gene; V was cut back by 4 bases and J by 1 base. The CDR3 sequence is 19 residues long. The CDR3 loop reads CASSLRLTLTSGSYNEQFF. As DNA, the CDR3 is TGTGCCAGCAGCCTACGACTAACCCTGACTAGCGGTTCCTACAATGAGCAGTTCTTC.

V is TRBV4-2 and J is TRBJ2-3; perhaps TRBD2 as D (5 bases). Germline values: CDR1 LGHNA, CDR2 YNFKEQ. The CDR3 spans 15 residues. Trimming stripped 1 base from V and 5 bases from J, with 13 bases between. CDR3 loop: CASSQGRGFLDTQYF. CDR3 in DNA: TGTGCCAGCAGCCAAGGGCGCGGGTTCTTAGATACGCAGTATTTT.

In this sample, this clone turned up once. The chain combines TRBV29-1 with TRBJ2-2, with TRBD1 matching over 8 bases. The CDR3 loop spans 15 amino acids. Germline CDR1 is SQVTM and CDR2 is ANQGSEA. The J segment lost 6 bases and the V segment lost 7 bases, leaving 13 bases of the junction unmatched. The CDR3 coding sequence is TGCAGCGCATTGACAGGACAGGGTATAGCCGGGGAGCTGTTTTTT. It is translated as CSALTGQGIAGELFF.

This chain connects TRBV6-5 to TRBJ1-3, with unresolved D. Trimming took off 1 base at V and 0 bases at J, with 10 bases between the two ends. Germline assignment: CDR1 MNHEY and CDR2 SVGAGI. The CDR3 consists of 16 residues. The DNA of the CDR3 is TGTGCCAGCAGTTACTGGGCCTTTAGCTCTGGAAACACCATATATTTT. Protein sequence: CASSYWAFSSGNTIYF.

The chain joins TRBV27 to TRBJ2-6, with TRBD1 matching 7 bases. Germline lookup yields CDR1 MNHEY and CDR2 SMNVEV (reference sequence). This CDR3 spans 12 amino acids. V dropped 9 bases and J dropped 8; count of bases not matched to a gene: 4. DNA for the CDR3: TGTGCCAGTAGACAGGGTCCCAACGTCCTGACTTTC. The encoded protein is CASRQGPNVLTF.

The genes are TRBV4-2 and TRBJ1-6; D might be TRBD1 (5 bases). V lost 3 bases and J lost 6, with 12 bases in between. The germline gives CDR1 LGHNA, CDR2 YNFKEQ. The CDR3 covers 15 residues. The CDR3 DNA sequence: TGTGCCAGCAGCCAGGCGACAGAACCTAATTCACCCCTCCACTTT. It yields the protein CASSQATEPNSPLHF.

This chain links TRBV28 with TRBJ2-1; TRBD1 matches at 10 bases. The J segment lost 2 bases and the V segment lost 6 bases, leaving 7 bases of the junction unmatched. CDR1 and CDR2 from the germline V gene are MDHEN and SYDVKM. The CDR3 runs 16 residues. The CDR3 loop is CASSGPGTGAYNEQFF. The CDR3 nucleotides are TGTGCCAGCAGCGGACCCGGGACAGGGGCCTACAATGAGCAGTTCTTC.

This chain uses TRBV5-1 with TRBJ1-3; no clear D. Trimming removed 0 bases at V and 2 bases at J, with 9 bases between. The CDR3 is 15 amino acids. Germline values: CDR1 SGHRS, CDR2 YFSETQ. CDR3 nucleotide sequence: TGCGCCAGCAGCTTGGCGGGTTTAACTGGAAACACCATATATTTT. This codes for CASSLAGLTGNTIYF. Variable domain in full (rest from reference TRBV5-1 and TRBJ1-3): KAGVTQTPRYLIKTRGQQVTLSCSPISGHRSVSWYQQTPGQGLQFLFEYFSETQRNKGNFPGRFSGRQFSNSRSEMNVSTLELGDSALYLCASSLAGLTGNTIYFGEGSWLTVV.